A single sample gave rise to the 6 T cell receptor beta chains below, sequenced in a study of technical replicates of blood from a handful of donors. Profiling relied on immunoSEQ multiplex PCR, and the TCRdb table lists in-frame clones only, not all of them. The sample has approximately 66,000 clones, 85% to 90% seen once. What was sequenced was PBMCs. The receptors derive from a human donor in good health. Some clones in this sample may be carry-over from other donors' samples.

This chain joins TRBV30 and TRBJ2-2; 7 nucleotides align to TRBD2. CDR1 is GTSNPN and CDR2 is SVGIG in the germline V gene (reference sequence). There are 14 residues in the CDR3. Losses at the gene ends were 5 bases for V and 5 bases for J; bases not matched to a gene: 8. The CDR3 reads CAWGGEGRTGELFF. CDR3 nucleotides: TGTGCCTGGGGCGGGGAGGGCAGGACCGGGGAGCTGTTTTTT.

The V gene is TRBV7-2, the J gene TRBJ2-4; TRBD1 might be the D (6 bases). The germline V gene encodes CDR1 SGHTA and CDR2 FQGNSA. CDR3 size: 16 residues. Trimming removed 5 bases at V and 9 bases at J, with 23 bases between. Here the CDR3 DNA reads TGTGCCAGCAGCCCTACATCCACTACAGGGTCCGGCATTCAGTACTTC. Translated: CASSPTSTTGSGIQYF.

The genes are TRBV18 and TRBJ2-7, with D perhaps matching TRBD1 (5 bases). The V end lost 3 bases, the J end lost 3 bases, and 9 bases lay between the germline ends. This CDR3 comprises 13 residues. The germline gives CDR1 KGHSH, CDR2 LQKENI. CDR3 bases: TGTGCCAGCTCACCGTCTCAGGGCTACGAGCAGTACTTC. It yields the protein CASSPSQGYEQYF.

The chain carries TRBV7-8 and TRBJ1-5; 10 nucleotides agree with TRBD1. Germline V lookup: CDR1 SGHVS, CDR2 FQNEAQ. This CDR3 is built from 16 residues. The V gene end was trimmed by 6 bases and the J gene end by 5 bases; junction bases not matched to a gene: 10. Written as DNA, the CDR3 is TGTGCCAGCAGAATAGGTGGGGACAGGGGTCATCAGCCCCAGCATTTT. This codes for CASRIGGDRGHQPQHF.

The chain is built from TRBV4-3 and TRBJ2-5, with 7 positions matching TRBD1. V lost 3 bases to trimming and J lost 3 bases; unmatched junction nucleotides: 7. The CDR3 is made up of 15 amino acids. Germline V gives CDR1 LGHNA, CDR2 YSLEER. The CDR3 region is CASSHSRGLEETQYF. CDR3 coding DNA: TGCGCCAGCAGCCACTCAAGGGGGCTTGAAGAGACCCAGTACTTC.

The chain joins TRBV4-3 to TRBJ2-5; a weak D match, TRBD2 (6 bases). Looked up from germline, CDR1 is LGHNA and CDR2 is YSLEER. V was clipped by 4 bases and J by 6 bases, with 21 bases between them. The CDR3 is 16 residues long. This CDR3 reads CASSPGELAPYKTQYF. CDR3 coding DNA: TGCGCCAGCAGCCCGGGGGAGCTAGCGCCCTATAAGACCCAGTACTTC.